This is a list of T cell receptor beta chains from one sample in a study of shared clonotypes between healthy human individuals. Here immunoSEQ multiplex PCR was the method, and the copy in TCRdb shows in-frame clones only, minus some. The sample lists roughly 2.2 million clones, around 90% occurring once. Sequences were obtained from naive CD4+ T cells from PBMCs. These receptors all stem from a man in his late teens or twenties in good health. Some clones in this sample may be carry-over from other donors' samples. Both conserved end residues are trimmed from each CDR3. Fields, in order: D gene, J gene, V gene, CDR3 protein. D genes are given only for firm matches.

>TRBD1|TRBJ2-3|TRBV6-6
ASTWDRATDTQY
>-|TRBJ2-3|TRBV11-3
ASSLGGATDTQY
>-|TRBJ1-2|TRBV9
ASSPGTENYGYT
>-|TRBJ2-7|TRBV4-2
ASSQGPREQY
>TRBD2|TRBJ2-7|TRBV28
ASSMTSGSHEQY
>-|TRBJ2-1|TRBV6-6
ASSDRRDNEQF
>TRBD1|TRBJ2-7|TRBV18
ASSQNTGDEQY
>-|TRBJ2-1|TRBV6-6
ASIDRVAGDEQF
>-|TRBJ2-5|TRBV29-1
SVAGQYQETQY
>-|TRBJ1-3|TRBV6-6
ASSTAVSGNTIY
>-|TRBJ2-1|TRBV6-5
ASSFEGPNEQF
>-|TRBJ1-1|TRBV5-4
ASSLANGGAAEAF
>-|TRBJ2-1|TRBV6-5
ASSISGSSYNEQF
>TRBD2|TRBJ2-2|TRBV4-2
ASSQDPGGTGELF
>-|TRBJ2-7|TRBV11-2
ASSLDPRASAPFSYEQY
>-|TRBJ1-1|TRBV6-6
ASSYWGGDTEAF
>TRBD1|TRBJ1-2|TRBV6-6
ASSSQGALAYGYT
>-|TRBJ2-7|TRBV18
ASSPPTGSGDEQY
>TRBD1|TRBJ2-5|TRBV6-5
ASSPSGGSGQY
>-|TRBJ1-3|TRBV7-9
ASSPRGGPGNTIY
>-|TRBJ1-4|TRBV30
AWNGGKWEKLF
>TRBD1|TRBJ2-4|TRBV5-4
ASSFAGDRGNIQY
>-|TRBJ2-7|TRBV15
ATSTGVISYEQY
>-|TRBJ2-7|TRBV5-1
ASSLEGSASVAYEQY
>TRBD2|TRBJ2-3|TRBV6-5
ASTSTGTTSDTQY
>-|TRBJ2-2|TRBV2
ASRDGTGTGELF
>-|TRBJ1-2|TRBV28
ASSLPQESYGYT
>-|TRBJ1-2|TRBV28
ASSLRAGYGYT
>-|TRBJ2-4|TRBV4-1
ASSQEPAPGAKNIQY
>-|TRBJ2-7|TRBV10-2
ASSDPRQGYEQY
>-|TRBJ2-2|TRBV7-3
ASSLMSTSGTGELF
>-|TRBJ2-1|TRBV28
ASRGYSYNEQF
>-|TRBJ2-2|TRBV27
ASSLYRAPGELF
>-|TRBJ1-5|TRBV7-2
ASSLGGTERQPQH